These T cell receptor beta chains were read from a single sample in a study of T cells in Graves' hyperthyroidism and ophthalmopathy. TCRdb passed the multiplex PCR reads through MiXCR, listing each CDR3 protein once. This table has about 420,000 distinct CDR3 sequences, roughly 13% appearing once. Sequencing was carried out using blood. The source is a woman in her late teens or twenties with Graves' hyperthyroidism. CDR3s include the opening cysteine and the closing phenylalanine or tryptophan. A D gene is named only where the DNA matches it firmly. The size of a clone is reported for some rows only, either as once, few or many, or as a class for expanded clones.

size	V	D	J	CDR3	DNA
NA	TRBV7-3	TRBD2	TRBJ2-1	CASSLARPSGGNEQFF	TGTGCCAGCAGCTTAGCCCGACCCTCGGGAGGCAATGAGCAGTTCTTC
many	TRBV28	NA	TRBJ2-5	CASSLSPGAGQETQYF	TGTGCCAGCAGTTTATCTCCAGGGGCGGGCCAAGAGACCCAGTACTTC
few	TRBV9	TRBD2	TRBJ2-3	CASSVRLATDTQYF	TGTGCCAGCAGCGTAAGACTAGCGACAGATACGCAGTATTTT
many	TRBV12-3/TRBV12-4	NA	TRBJ1-2	CASRETGSNYGYTF	TGTGCCAGCAGGGAGACAGGCTCTAACTATGGCTACACCTTC
many	TRBV6-5	TRBD2	TRBJ2-5	CASSYSSGGIGVGETQYF	TGTGCCAGCAGTTACTCGTCGGGAGGAATCGGAGTTGGCGAGACCCAGTACTTC
NA	TRBV7-9	NA	TRBJ2-2	CASTPYKGAGELFF	TGTGCCAGCACACCATATAAAGGGGCCGGGGAGCTGTTTTTT
many	TRBV7-2	TRBD1	TRBJ2-5	CASSSPKGQGRAQYF	TGTGCCAGCAGCTCCCCCAAGGGACAGGGTCGGGCCCAGTACTTC
few	TRBV6-2/TRBV6-3	NA	TRBJ2-1	CASSYSESYNEQFF	TGTGCCAGCAGTTACTCTGAGTCCTACAATGAGCAGTTCTTC
many	TRBV6-5	NA	TRBJ2-7	CASSYGAGGSYEQYF	TGTGCCAGCAGTTACGGTGCCGGAGGGAGCTACGAGCAGTACTTC
many	TRBV27	NA	TRBJ2-3	CASSLSAGPPTDTQYF	TGTGCCAGCAGTTTATCTGCGGGGCCCCCCACAGATACGCAGTATTTT
many	TRBV28	NA	TRBJ1-1	CASSPLLTRDANTEAFF	TGTGCCAGCAGTCCCCTCCTAACCAGGGACGCGAACACTGAAGCTTTCTTT
few	TRBV30	TRBD2	TRBJ2-3	CAWSLGLANTDTQYF	TGTGCCTGGAGCCTAGGACTAGCGAACACAGATACGCAGTATTTT
many	TRBV11-1	NA	TRBJ2-4	CASSLARREDIQYF	TGTGCCAGCAGCTTAGCGCGAAGGGAGGACATTCAGTACTTC